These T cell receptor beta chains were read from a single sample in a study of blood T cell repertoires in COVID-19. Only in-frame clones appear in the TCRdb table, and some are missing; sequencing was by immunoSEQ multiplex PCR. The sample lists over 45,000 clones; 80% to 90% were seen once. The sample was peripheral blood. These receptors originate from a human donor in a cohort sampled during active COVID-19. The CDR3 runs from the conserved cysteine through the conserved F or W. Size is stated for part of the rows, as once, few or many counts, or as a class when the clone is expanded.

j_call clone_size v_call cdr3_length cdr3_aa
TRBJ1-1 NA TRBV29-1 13 CSVVGDLNTEAFF
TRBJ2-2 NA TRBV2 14 CASSTPFGAGELFF
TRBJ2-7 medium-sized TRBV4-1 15 CASSRPGQGAYEQYF
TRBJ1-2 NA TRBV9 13 CASSVGVNYGYTF
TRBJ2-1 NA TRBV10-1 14 CASSESPGGNEQFF
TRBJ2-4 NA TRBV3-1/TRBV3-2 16 CASSQLAGLAKNIQYF
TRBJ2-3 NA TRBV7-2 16 CASSLVASGGADTQYF
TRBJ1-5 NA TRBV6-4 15 CASSADRAPGQPQHF
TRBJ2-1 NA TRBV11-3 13 CASSFNPYNEQFF
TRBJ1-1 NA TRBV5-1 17 CASSHGQGKQMNTEAFF
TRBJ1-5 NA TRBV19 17 CASSKNWDTYSNQPQHF
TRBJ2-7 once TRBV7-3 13 CASSLIPGYEQYF
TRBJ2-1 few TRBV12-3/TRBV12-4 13 CASGRAVPNEQFF
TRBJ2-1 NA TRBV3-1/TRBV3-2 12 CASSQLQGEQFF
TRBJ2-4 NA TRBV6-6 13 CASRTGQGDIQYF
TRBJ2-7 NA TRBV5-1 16 CASSLGWTGAGLEQYF
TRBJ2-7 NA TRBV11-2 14 CASSGQGAGYEQYF
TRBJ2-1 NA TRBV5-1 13 CASRTGQLGEQFF
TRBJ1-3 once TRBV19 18 CASSPYGGHRDSGNTIYF
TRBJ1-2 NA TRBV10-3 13 CAISESRGGGYTF
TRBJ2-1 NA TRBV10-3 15 CATGPGVFVYNEQFF
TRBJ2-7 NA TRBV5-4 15 CASSFSGQGLREQYF
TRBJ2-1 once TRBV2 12 CATGPGLVEQFF
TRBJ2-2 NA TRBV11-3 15 CASSLGTLRHGELFF
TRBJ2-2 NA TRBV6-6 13 CASSPRGTGELFF
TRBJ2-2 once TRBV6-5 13 CASCRGSAGELFF
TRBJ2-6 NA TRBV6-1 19 CASSEGVEALISGANVLTF
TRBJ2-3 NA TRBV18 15 CASSWSGKSTDTQYF
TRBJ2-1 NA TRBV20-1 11 CSANRFNEQFF
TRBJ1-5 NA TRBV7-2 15 CASSPTGGWLEPQHF
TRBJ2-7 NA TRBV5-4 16 CASSLGMGRSSYEQYF
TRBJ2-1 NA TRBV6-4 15 CASSPVQGSYNEQFF
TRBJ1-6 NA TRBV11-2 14 CASSYGQYNSPLHF
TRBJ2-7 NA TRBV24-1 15 CATSDPRDNSYEQYF
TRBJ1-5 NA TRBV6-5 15 CASSTAGTSVQPQHF
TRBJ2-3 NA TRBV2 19 CASSEFLSVSLGARDTQYF
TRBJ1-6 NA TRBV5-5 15 CASSYTGTGVSPLHF
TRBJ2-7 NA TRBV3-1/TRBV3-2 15 CASSQGTSGAYEQYF
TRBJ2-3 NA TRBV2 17 CASSRWGLAGATDTQYF
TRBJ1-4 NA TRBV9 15 CASSPQQGALEKLFF
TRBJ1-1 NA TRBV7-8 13 CASSRRGRTEAFF
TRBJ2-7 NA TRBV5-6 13 CASILTGAREQYF
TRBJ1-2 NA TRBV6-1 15 CASSESTGGGYGYTF
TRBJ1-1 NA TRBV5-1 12 CASSLVPGEAFF
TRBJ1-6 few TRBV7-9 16 CASSLLGGQGWSPLHF
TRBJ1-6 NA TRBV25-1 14 CASRQSSYNSPLHF
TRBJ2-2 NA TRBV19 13 CASTPFAGGELFF
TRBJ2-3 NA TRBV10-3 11 CAVQTTDTQYF
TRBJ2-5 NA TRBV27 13 CASSFSTGETQYF